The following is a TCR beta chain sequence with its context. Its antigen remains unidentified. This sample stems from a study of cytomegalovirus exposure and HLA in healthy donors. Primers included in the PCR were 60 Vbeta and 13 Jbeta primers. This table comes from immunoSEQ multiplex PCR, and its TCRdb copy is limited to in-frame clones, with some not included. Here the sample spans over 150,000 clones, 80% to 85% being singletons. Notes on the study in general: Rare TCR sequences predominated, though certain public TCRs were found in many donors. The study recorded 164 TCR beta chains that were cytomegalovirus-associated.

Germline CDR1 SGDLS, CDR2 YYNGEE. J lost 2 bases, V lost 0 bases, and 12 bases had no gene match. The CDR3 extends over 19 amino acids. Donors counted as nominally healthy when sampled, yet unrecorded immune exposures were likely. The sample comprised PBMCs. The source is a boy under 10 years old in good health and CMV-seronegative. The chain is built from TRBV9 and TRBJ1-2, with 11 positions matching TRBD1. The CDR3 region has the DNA TGTGCCAGCAGCGTAGGTTCAGGGACAGGGGGAACTTTCAACTATGGCTACACCTTC. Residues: CASSVGSGTGGTFNYGYTF.